This is a list of T cell receptor beta chains from one sample in a study of cytomegalovirus exposure and HLA in healthy donors. The repertoire was sequenced with immunoSEQ multiplex PCR; TCRdb's copy has only in-frame clones and lacks some. The profile shows over 120,000 clones, around 72% of them singletons. The sequenced material came from PBMCs. Receptors were obtained from a young man in good health and CMV-seropositive. CDR3s include the opening cysteine and the closing phenylalanine or tryptophan. D genes are given only for firm matches. Size is stated for part of the rows, as once, few or many counts, or as a class when the clone is expanded.

size	J	V	D	DNA	CDR3
few	TRBJ2-5	TRBV7-8	.	TGTGCCAGCAGCTTCTTTTCGGAGACCCAGTACTTC	CASSFFSETQYF
few	TRBJ1-1	TRBV4-2	TRBD1	TGTGCCAGCAGCCAATCGACAGGGTTGAACACTGAAGCTTTCTTT	CASSQSTGLNTEAFF
.	TRBJ1-3	TRBV6-5	.	TGTGCCACGGCGGGGTTTCTTGGCTCTGGAAACACCATATATTTT	CATAGFLGSGNTIYF
.	TRBJ2-7	TRBV19	TRBD1	TGTGCCAGTAGGCGGGGACAGGGTGTCAACGAGCAGTACTTC	CASRRGQGVNEQYF
.	TRBJ2-1	TRBV7-3	TRBD2	TGTGCCAGCAGCTTAAGTGGAGCGGGGCCGATTAATGAGCAGTTCTTC	CASSLSGAGPINEQFF
.	TRBJ1-2	TRBV29-1	.	TGCAGCGTTGAGACAGGCATCTACACCTTC	CSVETGIYTF
.	TRBJ2-7	TRBV7-9	.	TGTGCCAGCAGCTCCAAGGTACAGGACTACGAGCAGTACTTC	CASSSKVQDYEQYF
.	TRBJ1-2	TRBV18	.	TGTGCCAGCTCACCAGGTGGAGGCAATGGCTACACCTTC	CASSPGGGNGYTF
.	TRBJ1-1	TRBV4-2	.	TGTGCCAGCAGCCCCTCCGGGCAGGGGAACACTGAAGCTTTCTTT	CASSPSGQGNTEAFF
.	TRBJ2-2	TRBV5-1	TRBD1	TGCGCCAGCAGCTTACAGGGGGCGCAAACCGGGGAGCTGTTTTTT	CASSLQGAQTGELFF
.	TRBJ2-3	TRBV7-2	.	TGTGCCAGCAGCTCGTGGAGGACTAGCACAGATACGCAGTATTTT	CASSSWRTSTDTQYF
.	TRBJ2-5	TRBV28	.	TGTGCCAGCAGCACACGGACAGAGCAAGAGACCCAGTACTTC	CASSTRTEQETQYF
.	TRBJ2-5	TRBV4-2	TRBD2	TGTGCCAGCAGCCAAGATGGCCTAGCGGGGGAAGAGACCCAGTACTTC	CASSQDGLAGEETQYF
few	TRBJ2-7	TRBV19	TRBD1	TGTGCCAGTAGAAGGACAGGGGAGGGCTACGAGCAGTACTTC	CASRRTGEGYEQYF
.	TRBJ1-2	TRBV19	TRBD1	TGTGCCAGTAGTAGGGACAGCGTCTATGGCTACACCTTC	CASSRDSVYGYTF
.	TRBJ2-1	TRBV11-2	TRBD1	TGTGCCAGCAGCCCCGACTACAGGGGCCATGAGCAGTTCTTC	CASSPDYRGHEQFF
once	TRBJ1-4	TRBV6-6	.	TGTGCCAGCAGTTATCGCAGGAATGAAAAACTGTTTTTT	CASSYRRNEKLFF
.	TRBJ2-7	TRBV4-3	TRBD1	TGCGCCAGCAGCCAAGACAGGGGGAACTACGAGCAGTACTTC	CASSQDRGNYEQYF
.	TRBJ1-4	TRBV27	.	TGTGCCGGGGGGGAAAAACTGTTTTTT	CAGGEKLFF
.	TRBJ2-7	TRBV5-6	TRBD1	TGTGCCACCTCACAGGGGGGATCCTACGAGCAGTACTTC	CATSQGGSYEQYF
.	TRBJ1-1	TRBV15	.	TGTGCCACCAGCAGAGATCTGGCGAACACTGAAGCTTTCTTT	CATSRDLANTEAFF
.	TRBJ2-1	TRBV27	TRBD2	TGTGCCAGCGGTGGGTCGACAGCGGGATACAATGAGCAGTTCTTC	CASGGSTAGYNEQFF
few	TRBJ2-2	TRBV7-6	.	TGTGCCAGCAGATCGTCCAACACCGGGGAGCTGTTTTTT	CASRSSNTGELFF
.	TRBJ2-2	TRBV10-2	TRBD2	TGCGCCAGCAGGAGGGGACTAGCGGGGGAACACACCGGGGAGCTGTTTTTT	CASRRGLAGEHTGELFF
.	TRBJ1-1	TRBV9	.	TGTGCCAGCAGCGTAGGGATGGGAGGCACTGAAGCTTTCTTT	CASSVGMGGTEAFF
.	TRBJ1-4	TRBV6-6	.	TGTGCCAGCAGTTCGGACAGAACTAATGAAAAACTGTTTTTT	CASSSDRTNEKLFF
few	TRBJ2-3	TRBV6-4	TRBD2	TGTGCCAGCAGTGACTCGGCGGGGGAGGCAGATACGCAGTATTTT	CASSDSAGEADTQYF
.	TRBJ2-5	TRBV5-8	TRBD1	TGTGCCAGCAGCAAAGGACAGGGGGCAGAAGAGACCCAGTACTTC	CASSKGQGAEETQYF
.	TRBJ2-5	TRBV12-5	.	TGTGCTAGTGGACTGGGGGACTCGCGAGAGAAAGAGACCCAGTACTTC	CASGLGDSREKETQYF
.	TRBJ2-3	TRBV28	TRBD2	TGTGCCAGCAGTTTCAGCGGGAGGACAGATACGCAGTATTTT	CASSFSGRTDTQYF